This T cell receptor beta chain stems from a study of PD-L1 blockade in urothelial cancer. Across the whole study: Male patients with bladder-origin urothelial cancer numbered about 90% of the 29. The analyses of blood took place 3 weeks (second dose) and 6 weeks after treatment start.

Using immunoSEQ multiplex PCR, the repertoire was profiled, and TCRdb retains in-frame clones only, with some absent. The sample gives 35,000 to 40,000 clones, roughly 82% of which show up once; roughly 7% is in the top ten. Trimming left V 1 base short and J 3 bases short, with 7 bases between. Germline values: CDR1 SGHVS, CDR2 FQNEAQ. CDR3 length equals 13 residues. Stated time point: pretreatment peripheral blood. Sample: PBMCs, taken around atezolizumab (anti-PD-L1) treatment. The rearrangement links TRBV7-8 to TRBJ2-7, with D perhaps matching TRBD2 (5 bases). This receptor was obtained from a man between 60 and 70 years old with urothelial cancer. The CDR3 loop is CASSLVGVYEQYF. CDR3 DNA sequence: TGTGCCAGCAGCTTAGTCGGGGTCTACGAGCAGTACTTC.